The rows below give T cell receptor beta chains drawn from one sample of a study of shared clonotypes between healthy human individuals. Method: immunoSEQ multiplex PCR; TCRdb's copy keeps in-frame clones and lacks some. The sample contains 1,500,000 or so clones, roughly 97% of which appear only once. Sequencing was done on a sample of naive CD4+ T cells sorted from blood. These receptor sequences come from a young man in good health. CDR3s include the opening cysteine and the closing phenylalanine or tryptophan. D genes are given only for firm matches. Expanded clones get a size class; other rows say once, few or many, or leave the size out.

size: .; D: .; J: TRBJ2-1; V: TRBV11-3; DNA: TGTGCCAGCAGCTTTAGGGTGTACAATGAGCAGTTCTTC; CDR3: CASSFRVYNEQFF
size: .; D: .; J: TRBJ2-3; V: TRBV2; DNA: TGTGCCAGCAGTGAAGCCGGTTCCACAGATACGCAGTATTTT; CDR3: CASSEAGSTDTQYF
size: .; D: TRBD2; J: TRBJ2-5; V: TRBV15; DNA: TGTGCCACCAGCAGAGACCGGCTAGCGGAAAAAGAGACCCAGTACTTC; CDR3: CATSRDRLAEKETQYF
size: .; D: .; J: TRBJ2-2; V: TRBV11-2; DNA: TGTGCCAGCAGCTTAGACGGAGGGGGCTGGACCGGGGAGCTGTTTTTT; CDR3: CASSLDGGGWTGELFF
size: .; D: TRBD2; J: TRBJ2-1; V: TRBV9; DNA: TGTGCCAGCAGTCCCCATCCGAGCGGGAGTCTGAGCTCCTACAATGAGCAGTTCTTC; CDR3: CASSPHPSGSLSSYNEQFF
size: .; D: TRBD1; J: TRBJ2-7; V: TRBV5-5; DNA: TGTGCCAGCAGCTTGCCTCCGGGACAGGGAAGCTACGAGCAGTACTTC; CDR3: CASSLPPGQGSYEQYF
size: .; D: .; J: TRBJ2-5; V: TRBV5-1; DNA: TGCGCCAGCAGCCCAGGGACACTTGGGGAAGAGACCCAGTACTTC; CDR3: CASSPGTLGEETQYF
size: .; D: TRBD1; J: TRBJ2-7; V: TRBV7-8; DNA: TGTGCCAGCAGCTTCGGACAGGGGACAAGGGAGCAGTACTTC; CDR3: CASSFGQGTREQYF
size: .; D: TRBD1; J: TRBJ1-1; V: TRBV7-2; DNA: TGTGCCAGCAGCCCGCGGACAGGGTGGAACACTGAAGCTTTCTTT; CDR3: CASSPRTGWNTEAFF
size: .; D: TRBD2; J: TRBJ2-3; V: TRBV5-6; DNA: TGTGCCAGCAGCTTGTTTACTAGCGGGGGGCGGGATACGCAGTATTTT; CDR3: CASSLFTSGGRDTQYF
size: once; D: .; J: TRBJ2-3; V: TRBV2; DNA: TGTGCCAGCAGTGTACGGGGCTTAACAGATACGCAGTATTTT; CDR3: CASSVRGLTDTQYF
size: .; D: .; J: TRBJ2-1; V: TRBV11-3; DNA: TGTGCCAGCAGCTTATCCCTCCGGGACTACAATGAGCAGTTCTTC; CDR3: CASSLSLRDYNEQFF
size: .; D: .; J: TRBJ2-5; V: TRBV10-3; DNA: TGTGCCATCAGTGAAGGCCTGGAGACCCAGTACTTC; CDR3: CAISEGLETQYF
size: .; D: TRBD1; J: TRBJ2-6; V: TRBV4-3; DNA: TGCGCCAGCAGCCTGGGAACAGGGGTCGGGGCCAACGTCCTGACTTTC; CDR3: CASSLGTGVGANVLTF
size: .; D: TRBD2; J: TRBJ2-3; V: TRBV18; DNA: TGTGCCAGCTCACCACCGGTCCGGGAGGGCCCCGGAGATACGCAGTATTTT; CDR3: CASSPPVREGPGDTQYF
size: .; D: .; J: TRBJ2-7; V: TRBV27; DNA: TGTGCCAGCAGTTTATTTTCGAGGGCCCGGAGGGGAGCGTCCTACGAGCAGTACTTC; CDR3: CASSLFSRARRGASYEQYF
size: .; D: .; J: TRBJ2-1; V: TRBV5-8; DNA: TGTGCCAGCAGCTCTCAGGGTTCTGGGGAGCAGTTCTTC; CDR3: CASSSQGSGEQFF
size: .; D: .; J: TRBJ1-5; V: TRBV28; DNA: TGTGCCAGCAGGCGGTTGGGGCCTAATCAGCCCCAGCATTTT; CDR3: CASRRLGPNQPQHF
size: .; D: .; J: TRBJ1-4; V: TRBV5-8; DNA: TGTGCCAGCAGCTTGCTCAAGGGTTCACGGAATGAAAAACTGTTTTTT; CDR3: CASSLLKGSRNEKLFF
size: .; D: TRBD1; J: TRBJ1-1; V: TRBV9; DNA: TGTGCCAGCAGCCCCCGAGGGGGCCCTGAAGCTTTCTTT; CDR3: CASSPRGGPEAFF
size: .; D: .; J: TRBJ2-7; V: TRBV19; DNA: TGTGCCAGTACCGATTATGCGTCTGGGGGCTACGAGCAGTACTTC; CDR3: CASTDYASGGYEQYF
size: .; D: .; J: TRBJ2-1; V: TRBV6-5; DNA: TGTGCCACCCGGAGACCTACCTACAATGAGCAGTTCTTC; CDR3: CATRRPTYNEQFF
size: .; D: TRBD2; J: TRBJ2-7; V: TRBV5-1; DNA: TGCGCCAGCCGCCCGTTAGCGGGAGGAGAAAGCGAGCAGTACTTC; CDR3: CASRPLAGGESEQYF
size: .; D: .; J: TRBJ1-5; V: TRBV5-6; DNA: TGTGCCAGCAGCTTGCAGGGAACTCATCAGCCCCAGCATTTT; CDR3: CASSLQGTHQPQHF
size: .; D: TRBD2; J: TRBJ2-1; V: TRBV28; DNA: TGTGCCAGCAGTTTGCCTAGCGGGAGGGCCGCCTACAATGAGCAGTTCTTC; CDR3: CASSLPSGRAAYNEQFF
size: .; D: .; J: TRBJ1-2; V: TRBV4-3; DNA: TGCGCCAGCAGCCAAGAGATGGGGGGTATCAACTATGGCTACACCTTC; CDR3: CASSQEMGGINYGYTF
size: .; D: .; J: TRBJ2-1; V: TRBV20-1; DNA: TGCAGCGGAGTGTCCTACAATGAGCAGTTCTTC; CDR3: CSGVSYNEQFF
size: few; D: .; J: TRBJ1-1; V: TRBV2; DNA: TGTGCCAGCAGAACAGACAGGACTGAAGCTTTCTTT; CDR3: CASRTDRTEAFF
size: once; D: .; J: TRBJ2-5; V: TRBV7-9; DNA: TGTGCCAGCAGCCCCCAGAAAGAGACCCAGTACTTC; CDR3: CASSPQKETQYF
size: few; D: .; J: TRBJ2-7; V: TRBV7-2; DNA: TGTGCCAGCAGCTGGACCTGGCACGAGCAGTACTTC; CDR3: CASSWTWHEQYF
size: .; D: TRBD1; J: TRBJ2-3; V: TRBV2; DNA: TGTGCCAGCAGTGAGTGGAAGGGGGCCACCATCACAGATACGCAGTATTTT; CDR3: CASSEWKGATITDTQYF
size: .; D: .; J: TRBJ1-2; V: TRBV5-6; DNA: TGTGCCAGCAGCTTGGATATGCTGGGGTCCGACGGCTACACCTTC; CDR3: CASSLDMLGSDGYTF
size: once; D: .; J: TRBJ2-3; V: TRBV6-1; DNA: TGTGCCAGCAACCCACAGAGGAGCACAGATACGCAGTATTTT; CDR3: CASNPQRSTDTQYF
size: .; D: .; J: TRBJ1-1; V: TRBV5-1; DNA: TGCGCCAGCATGAGGGACGGAAGAGCTTTCTTT; CDR3: CASMRDGRAFF
size: .; D: .; J: TRBJ1-5; V: TRBV7-9; DNA: TGTGCCAGCAGCCGAATCGCAGGTCAGCCCCAGCATTTT; CDR3: CASSRIAGQPQHF
size: .; D: .; J: TRBJ2-6; V: TRBV4-1; DNA: TGCGCCAGCAGCCAAACTCCCGGGTCCGGGGCCAACGTCCTGACTTTC; CDR3: CASSQTPGSGANVLTF
size: once; D: TRBD2; J: TRBJ2-1; V: TRBV4-2; DNA: TGTGCCAGCAGCCAAGACGGGACTAGCGAATGGAGCTCCTACAATGAGCAGTTCTTC; CDR3: CASSQDGTSEWSSYNEQFF
size: .; D: TRBD1; J: TRBJ2-7; V: TRBV28; DNA: TGTGCCAGCAGTCCCCGTGGGGGACAGCGATCCTACGAGCAGTACTTC; CDR3: CASSPRGGQRSYEQYF
size: .; D: .; J: TRBJ2-7; V: TRBV4-3; DNA: TGCGCCAGCAGCCAAGAAGTCCAGGTCCCCTCCTACGAGCAGTACTTC; CDR3: CASSQEVQVPSYEQYF
size: .; D: .; J: TRBJ2-1; V: TRBV7-4; DNA: TGTGCCAGCAGCTTAGGGTTTGGTGGGTACAATGAGCAGTTCTTC; CDR3: CASSLGFGGYNEQFF
size: .; D: .; J: TRBJ1-5; V: TRBV7-2; DNA: TGTGCCAGCAGCTTTGATGGCAGAGGCAATCAGCCCCAGCATTTT; CDR3: CASSFDGRGNQPQHF
size: .; D: .; J: TRBJ1-5; V: TRBV9; DNA: TGTGCCAGCGGAGGATTTTCAAATCAGCCCCAGCATTTT; CDR3: CASGGFSNQPQHF
size: .; D: .; J: TRBJ2-5; V: TRBV7-2; DNA: TGTGCCAGCAGCTTAGTGGCGCGGGAGACCCAGTACTTC; CDR3: CASSLVARETQYF